These 21 T cell receptor beta chains share one sample of origin, sequenced in a study of blood T cell repertoires in COVID-19 (dated by TCRdb to 2019 to 2021). Receptor libraries were prepared by the immunoSEQ multiplex PCR assay. TCRdb obtained this table from immuneACCESS and retained in-frame rearrangements with V and J assigned. These tables miss some clones; where compared with another copy, unresolved V genes account for less than half of the shortfall, and the remainder is unexplained. This sample comprises tens of thousands of clones, about nine tenths of them detected only once. The top ten constitute about a fifth of the sample. Sequenced: peripheral blood. The origin of the receptors is a woman aged 50 to 60 with active or convalescent COVID-19.

This clone has just one count. The chain joins TRBV30 to TRBJ1-6, with D unresolved. Trimming pared 2 bases from V and 3 bases from J, leaving 17 bases between. Germline CDR1 reads GTSNPN; CDR2 reads SVGIG (reference sequence). This CDR3 spans 17 amino acids. The CDR3 DNA is TGTGCCTGGAGTATGGGTCTCGGGGTAAACTATAATTCACCCCTCCACTTT. Translating gives CAWSMGLGVNYNSPLHF.

The chain has TRBV28 and TRBJ1-1; D call uncertain. The CDR3 consists of 13 residues. The germline gives CDR1 MDHEN, CDR2 SYDVKM. V was clipped by 7 bases and J by 4 bases, with 13 bases between them. Here the CDR3 DNA reads TGTGCCAGCATCACGAGCGGTTCCACTGAAGCTTTCTTT. Residues: CASITSGSTEAFF.

The chain joins TRBV2 to TRBJ1-6; TRBD1 agrees at 7 bases. Germline CDR1 reads SNHLY; CDR2 reads FYNNEI. V lost 6 bases, J lost 0 bases, and 5 bases stayed unmatched. CDR3 length equals 16 residues. CDR3 nucleotides: TGTGCCAGCAGAGCGGACAGGAGCTCCTATAATTCACCCCTCCACTTT. It encodes CASRADRSSYNSPLHF.

The V call is TRBV6-1, the J call TRBJ2-1, with TRBD2 identical over 12 bases. Germline CDR1 reads MNHNS; CDR2 reads SASEGT. V gave up 7 bases and J gave up 5 bases; unmatched junction bases: 6. The CDR3 consists of 15 residues. For the CDR3, the DNA is TGTGCCAGCAACCTAGGACTAGCGGGGAACAATGAGCAGTTCTTC. Amino acid sequence: CASNLGLAGNNEQFF.

The J gene is TRBJ2-7, the V gene TRBV5-1, with 7 bases aligning to TRBD1. Germline loops: CDR1 SGHRS, CDR2 YFSETQ. The CDR3 consists of 16 residues. Unmatched junction bases numbered 9, after V lost 2 bases and J lost 1 base. The CDR3 reads CASSFSTGDPSYEQYF. CDR3 sequence (DNA): TGCGCCAGCAGCTTCTCCACAGGGGACCCTTCCTACGAGCAGTACTTC.

The rearrangement uses TRBV28 and TRBJ2-7; no clear D. This CDR3 is built from 13 residues. Germline V gene data show CDR1 as MDHEN and CDR2 as SYDVKM. The germline V and J ends were trimmed by 5 bases and 11 bases, with 19 bases remaining between them. The CDR3 spells CASSPNDVAQEYF. DNA of the CDR3: TGTGCCAGCAGTCCCAACGACGTCGCTCAGGAGTACTTC.

This chain uses TRBV29-1 with TRBJ2-4; D possibly corresponds to TRBD1 (5 bases). CDR3 length: 19 residues. V dropped 5 bases and J dropped 0 bases, with 26 bases sitting between them. Germline values: CDR1 SQVTM, CDR2 ANQGSEA. As DNA, the CDR3 is TGCAGCGTTACCGGAACGACAGAGCTGGTCGGAGTAGCCAAAAACATTCAGTACTTC. Translated: CSVTGTTELVGVAKNIQYF.

The chain links TRBV30 to TRBJ2-3; 10 nucleotides align to TRBD1. CDR1 and CDR2 (germline): GTSNPN, SVGIG (reference sequence). The V and J ends lost 4 bases and 4 bases, in that order; junction bases with no gene match: 2. The CDR3 has 13 amino acids. CDR3 bases: TGTGCCTGGAAGACAGGGGGCGCAGATACGCAGTATTTT. This encodes CAWKTGGADTQYF.

The V and J genes are TRBV6-2 or TRBV6-3 and TRBJ1-2, with a possible D match to TRBD1 (6 bases). CDR3 length equals 18 residues. V shed 0 bases and J shed 4 bases, with 21 bases lying between them. The V gene's germline CDR1 is MNHEY and CDR2 SVGEGT. CDR3 sequence reads: CASSYSPGHSTNTYGYTF. For the CDR3, the DNA is TGTGCCAGCAGTTACTCACCGGGACATTCAACCAACACCTATGGCTACACCTTC.

This sequence joins TRBV23-1 and TRBJ1-5, with 9 bases lining up with TRBD1. TRBV23-1 is annotated as an ORF whose role is uncertain. Trimming at V came to 2 bases and at J to 5 bases, leaving 7 bases not matched to a gene. This CDR3 region has 16 residues. The DNA for the CDR3 is TGCGCCAGCAGTCAAAAGACAGGGGGTGAGGATCAGCCCCAGCATTTT. It yields the protein CASSQKTGGEDQPQHF.

The gene calls are TRBV7-9 and TRBJ2-1; 9 bases match TRBD2. Per germline, CDR1 SEHNR and CDR2 FQNEAQ (reference sequence). The ends lost 5 bases at V and 3 bases at J; junction bases unmatched: 5. This CDR3 spans 15 amino acids. The CDR3 spells CASSPLAGFYNEQFF. For the CDR3, the DNA is TGTGCCAGCAGCCCCCTAGCGGGATTCTACAATGAGCAGTTCTTC.

The chain employs TRBV6-5 and TRBJ1-1, with 7 bases identical to TRBD1. Germline V gene sequence: CDR1 MNHEY, CDR2 SVGAGI. Losses at the gene ends were 4 bases for V and 5 bases for J; bases not matched to a gene: 13. The CDR3 consists of 16 residues. The CDR3 coding sequence is TGTGCCAGCAGTTCCGGAACGACAGGGATGAGAACTGAAGCTTTCTTT. It specifies CASSSGTTGMRTEAFF.

The chain uses TRBV29-1 and TRBJ1-2, with 10 nucleotides matching TRBD1. CDR3 length: 14 amino acids. CDR1 and CDR2 from the germline V gene are SQVTM and ANQGSEA. V lost 6 bases to trimming and J lost 4 bases; unmatched junction nucleotides: 8. The CDR3 DNA follows: TGCAGCGTCAAGCCGGGACAGGGGACCTATGGCTACACCTTC. Amino acids: CSVKPGQGTYGYTF. Full variable domain (rest looked up from reference TRBV29-1 and TRBJ1-2): SAVISQKPSRDICQRGTSLTIQCQVDSQVTMMFWYRQQPGQSLTLIATANQGSEATYESGFVIDKFPISRPNLTFSTLTVSNMSPEDSSIYLCSVKPGQGTYGYTFGSGTRLTVV.

This sequence joins TRBV18 and TRBJ2-2; 8 bases agree with TRBD1. V gave up 2 bases and J gave up 6 bases; unmatched junction bases: 20. Germline V gene lookup returns CDR1 KGHSH and CDR2 LQKENI. CDR3 length: 20 amino acids. CDR3 protein: CASSPARGQDIVLFAGELFF. CDR3 DNA sequence: TGTGCCAGCTCACCAGCCCGGGGACAGGATATTGTTCTATTCGCCGGGGAGCTGTTTTTT. Full variable domain (outside the CDR3, taken from reference TRBV18 and TRBJ2-2): NAGVMQNPRHLVRRRGQEARLRCSPMKGHSHVYWYRQLPEEGLKFMVYLQKENIIDESGMPKERFSAEFPKEGPSILRIQQVVRGDSAAYFCASSPARGQDIVLFAGELFFGEGSRLTVL.

The chain links TRBV7-9 to TRBJ1-4; D is ambiguous. CDR1 and CDR2 (germline): SEHNR, FQNEAQ (reference sequence). The CDR3 covers 16 residues. V lost 8 bases and J lost 6, with 22 bases in between. The CDR3 nucleotides read TGTGCCAGCGCCTTTATGAGGGCACAGCGGGATGAAAAACTGTTTTTT. Its translation is CASAFMRAQRDEKLFF.

The chain couples TRBV11-2 to TRBJ1-4; D is unclear. The CDR3 covers 14 residues. Trimming took off 5 bases at V and 2 bases at J, with 9 bases between the two ends. Germline V gene sequence: CDR1 SGHAT, CDR2 FQNNGV. The CDR3 DNA reads TGTGCCAGCAGCCTCCCGCAGACTAATGAAAAACTGTTTTTT. Protein: CASSLPQTNEKLFF.

V and J are TRBV18 and TRBJ1-2; D remains ambiguous. Germline-derived CDR1 and CDR2 are KGHSH and LQKENI. Between the trimmed V and J ends, which lost 6 bases and 8 bases, there was a span of 16 bases. The CDR3 extends over 13 amino acids. Here the CDR3 reads CASSPLGGYGYTF. In DNA, the CDR3 is TGTGCCAGCTCCCCCTTAGGAGGGTACGGCTACACCTTC. The variable domain in full, completed from reference TRBV18 and TRBJ1-2, reads NAGVMQNPRHLVRRRGQEARLRCSPMKGHSHVYWYRQLPEEGLKFMVYLQKENIIDESGMPKERFSAEFPKEGPSILRIQQVVRGDSAAYFCASSPLGGYGYTFGSGTRLTVV.

CDR3 DNA sequence: TGTGCCAGTAGTACGGGACAGACATATGGCTACACCTTC. Amino acids: CASSTGQTYGYTF. The chain carries TRBV19 and TRBJ1-2; 7 bases agree with TRBD1. This CDR3 is 13 amino acids long. Trimming removed 4 bases from V and 5 bases from J; junction bases left unmatched: 4. Germline CDR1 LNHDA, CDR2 SQIVND (reference sequence).

The V call is TRBV4-1, the J call TRBJ2-7; 7 nucleotides line up with TRBD1. The ends lost 1 base at V and 3 bases at J; junction bases unmatched: 6. This CDR3 has 15 amino acids. CDR1 and CDR2 from the germline V gene are MGHRA and YSYEKL. The CDR3 is CASSQGGQPSYEQYF. The CDR3 coding sequence is TGCGCCAGCAGCCAAGGGGGACAGCCAAGCTACGAGCAGTACTTC.

The chain employs TRBV4-2 and TRBJ1-6, with 8 bases fitting TRBD1. This CDR3 comprises 15 residues. Trimming at V came to 5 bases and at J to 8 bases, leaving 8 bases not matched to a gene. Germline CDR1 and CDR2: LGHNA and YNFKEQ. In DNA form, the CDR3 reads TGTGCCAGCAGCGGTAGGGACAGGTGGGATTCACCCCTCCACTTT. Its translation is CASSGRDRWDSPLHF.

V and J are TRBV30 and TRBJ2-7, with D uncertain. V lost 2 bases, J lost 2 bases, and 7 bases lay in between. This CDR3 is built from 12 residues. Germline loops: CDR1 GTSNPN, CDR2 SVGIG (reference sequence). The CDR3 region has the DNA TGTGCCTGGAGTCACATTCCCTACGAGCAGTACTTC. Amino acid sequence: CAWSHIPYEQYF. Supplemented by reference TRBV30 and TRBJ2-7, the full variable domain reads SQTIHQWPATLVQPVGSPLSLECTVEGTSNPNLYWYRQAAGRGLQLLFYSVGIGQISSEVPQNLSASRPQDRQFILSSKKLLLSDSGFYLCAWSHIPYEQYFGPGTRLTVT.